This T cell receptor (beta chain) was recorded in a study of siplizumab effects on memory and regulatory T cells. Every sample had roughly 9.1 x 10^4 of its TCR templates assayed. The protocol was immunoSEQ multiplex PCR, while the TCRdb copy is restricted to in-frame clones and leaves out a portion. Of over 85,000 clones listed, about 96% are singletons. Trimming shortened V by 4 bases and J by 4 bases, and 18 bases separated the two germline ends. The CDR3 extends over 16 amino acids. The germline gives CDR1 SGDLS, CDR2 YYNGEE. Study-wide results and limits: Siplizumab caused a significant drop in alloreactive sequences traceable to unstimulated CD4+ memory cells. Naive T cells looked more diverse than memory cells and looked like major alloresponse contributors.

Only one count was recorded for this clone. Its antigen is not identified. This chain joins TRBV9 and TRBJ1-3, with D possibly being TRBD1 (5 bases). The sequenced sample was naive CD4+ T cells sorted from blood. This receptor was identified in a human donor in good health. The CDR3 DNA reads TGTGCCAGCAGCACCACCCAGACAGCTCCAGGAAACACCATATATTTT. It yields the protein CASSTTQTAPGNTIYF. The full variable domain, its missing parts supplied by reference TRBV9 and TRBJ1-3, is DSGVTQTPKHLITATGQRVTLRCSPRSGDLSVYWYQQSLDQGLQFLIQYYNGEERAKGNILERFSAQQFPDLHSELNLSSLELGDSALYFCASSTTQTAPGNTIYFGEGSWLTVV.